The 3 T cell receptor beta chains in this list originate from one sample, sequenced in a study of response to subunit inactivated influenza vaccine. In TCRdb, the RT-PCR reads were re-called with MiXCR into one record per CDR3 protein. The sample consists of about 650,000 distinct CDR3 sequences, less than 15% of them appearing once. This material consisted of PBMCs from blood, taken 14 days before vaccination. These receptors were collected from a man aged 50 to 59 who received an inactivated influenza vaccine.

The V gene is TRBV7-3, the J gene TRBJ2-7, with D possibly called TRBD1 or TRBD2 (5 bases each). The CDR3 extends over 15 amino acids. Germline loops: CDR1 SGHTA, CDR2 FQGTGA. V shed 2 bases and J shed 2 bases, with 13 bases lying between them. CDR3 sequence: CASSLEVGVPYEQYF. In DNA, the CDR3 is TGTGCCAGCAGCTTAGAGGTGGGGGTTCCCTACGAGCAGTACTTC.

The CDR3 bases are TGTGCCAGCAGTCTCGTTACAACTAGCGGGGGGGGGCATGAGCAGTTCTTC. Protein sequence: CASSLVTTSGGGHEQFF. V and J are TRBV12-3 or TRBV12-4 and TRBJ2-1, with 13 bases lining up with TRBD2. This CDR3 spans 17 amino acids. Losses at the gene ends were 5 bases for V and 8 bases for J; bases not matched to a gene: 12.

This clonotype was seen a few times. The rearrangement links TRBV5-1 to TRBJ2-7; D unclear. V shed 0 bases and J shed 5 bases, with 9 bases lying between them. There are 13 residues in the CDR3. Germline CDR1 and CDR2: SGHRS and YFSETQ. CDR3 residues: CASSLGTIDEQYF. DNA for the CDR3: TGCGCCAGCAGCTTGGGTACGATCGACGAGCAGTACTTC.